This entry describes one T cell receptor beta chain. Its antigen remains unidentified. This table comes from immunoSEQ multiplex PCR, and its TCRdb copy is limited to in-frame clones, with some not included. In the table there are tens of thousands of clones, 75% to 85% of which are singletons. CDR1 MNHNS and CDR2 SASEGT come from the germline V gene. V lost 1 base, J lost 2 bases, and 13 bases lay in between. The CDR3 contains 16 residues. This record comes from a study of OX40 agonist ivuxolimab in advanced cancers. Study information: Ivuxolimab was administered intravenously to patients at 0.01 to 10 mg/kg every 2 weeks. Study-level findings and limits: Among the nonresponders, some also had low normalized T-cell clonal expansion.

Patients were excluded for autoimmune disease history or systemic immunosuppression. J is TRBJ2-3 and V is TRBV6-1, with D unresolved. The sequence was collected from an adult with an advanced solid tumor such as melanoma, head and neck, liver or kidney cancer. The source material was CD4+ or CD8+ T cells sorted from blood, sampled in a trial of the OX40 agonist ivuxolimab. In nucleotides, the CDR3 is TGTGCCAGCAGTGAAGTCGCGCTAACTATCACAGATACGCAGTATTTT. As protein: CASSEVALTITDTQYF.